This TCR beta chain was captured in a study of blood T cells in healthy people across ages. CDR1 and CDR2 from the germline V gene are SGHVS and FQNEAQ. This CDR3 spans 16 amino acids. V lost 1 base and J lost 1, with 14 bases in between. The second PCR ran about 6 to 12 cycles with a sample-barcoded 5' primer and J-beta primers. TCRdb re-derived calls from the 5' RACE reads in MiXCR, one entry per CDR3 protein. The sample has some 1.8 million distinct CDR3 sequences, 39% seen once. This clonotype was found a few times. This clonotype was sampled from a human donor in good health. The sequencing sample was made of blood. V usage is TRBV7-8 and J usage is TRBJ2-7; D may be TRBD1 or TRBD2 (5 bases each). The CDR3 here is CASSLGGTVGSYEQYF. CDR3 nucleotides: TGTGCCAGCAGCTTAGGGGGGACGGTAGGGTCCTACGAGCAGTACTTC.